This T cell receptor (beta chain) appears in the sequencing data of a study of CD8+ T cells in alopecia areata. For the study at large: The drug, oral tofacitinib, was given to treated patients at 5 to 10 mg twice daily.

This sample's treatment: oral pan-JAK inhibitor, 5-10 mg twice daily. A few counts support this clone. Germline V gives CDR1 SQVTM, CDR2 ANQGSEA. The CDR3 totals 11 residues. V was trimmed by 5 bases and J by 0 bases, leaving 2 bases between them. cDNA reverse transcribed from extracted RNA served as the sequencing template. Only in-frame clones appear in the TCRdb table, and some are missing; sequencing was by immunoSEQ multiplex PCR. The sample comprises some 190,000 clones, around 60% of which are singletons, and 1.3% rests with the top ten. This material consisted of CD4+ T cells sorted from blood, taken around week 49, from a patient treated with tofacitinib. V and J are TRBV29-1 and TRBJ2-1, with D hard to call. The clonotype was recovered from a human donor with alopecia areata. As DNA, the CDR3 is TGCAGCGTTCTCTCCTACAATGAGCAGTTCTTC. This sequence encodes CSVLSYNEQFF.